Listed below are T cell receptor beta chains from one sample, sequenced in a study of control samples from healthy donors and cancer patients. Generated by immunoSEQ multiplex PCR, the TCRdb table keeps only in-frame clones and is missing some. The repertoire holds some 64,000 clones, approximately 90% seen once, with 1% to 1.5% in the top ten. The sample consisted of PBMCs. These receptors all come from a woman aged 50 to 65 with colorectal cancer. Both conserved end residues are part of each CDR3. The D gene is left open where the match is weak. Expanded clones are given a class, and other clones once, few, many or no size at all.

j_call	clone_size	v_call	d_call	cdr3_nt	cdr3_aa
TRBJ2-3	.	TRBV5-1	TRBD1	TGCGCCAGCAGCTTGGAACAGGGGGGTGGTACGCAGTATTTT	CASSLEQGGGTQYF
TRBJ2-2	.	TRBV10-3	TRBD1	TGTGCCGCCCTTTCGGGGACAGGGGATATCAGACGCACCGGGGAGCTGTTTTTT	CAALSGTGDIRRTGELFF
TRBJ2-1	.	TRBV11-1	TRBD2	TGTGCCAGCAGCGGGGGGGATAGCTGGTACAATGAGCAGTTCTTC	CASSGGDSWYNEQFF
TRBJ2-1	.	TRBV5-1	.	TGCGCCAGCAGCTTGGCTCGGTGGCAGGAGAGGACCTACAATGAGCAGTTCTTC	CASSLARWQERTYNEQFF
TRBJ2-7	.	TRBV30	TRBD2	TGTGCCTGGAGTGGGACTAGCGGGAGTTACGAGCAGTACTTC	CAWSGTSGSYEQYF
TRBJ2-4	.	TRBV7-9	.	TGTGCCAGCAGCTTAGGGGCAGGACTAGCCAAAAACATTCAGTACTTC	CASSLGAGLAKNIQYF
TRBJ2-3	.	TRBV9	TRBD2	TGTGCCAGCAGCAAACTAGCGGGGATCACAGATACGCAGTATTTT	CASSKLAGITDTQYF
TRBJ2-6	.	TRBV5-1	.	TGCGCCAGCAGCTCGGGGGCCGACCTTGGGGCCAACGTCCTGACTTTC	CASSSGADLGANVLTF
TRBJ1-3	.	TRBV28	.	TGTGCCAGCAGCGAAGGGGTTTACGCTGGAAACACCATATATTTT	CASSEGVYAGNTIYF
TRBJ2-1	few	TRBV6-1	TRBD2	TGTGCCAGCAGTGAATCGTCAGCGGGAGAACGGAATGAGCAGTTCTTC	CASSESSAGERNEQFF
TRBJ2-2	.	TRBV9	.	TGTGCCAGCAGCGGGTCATTCAGCACCGGGGAGCTGTTTTTT	CASSGSFSTGELFF
TRBJ1-1	.	TRBV2	.	TGTGCCAGCAGTGTCCAGGTTTTCGGTGAAGCTTTCTTT	CASSVQVFGEAFF
TRBJ1-2	.	TRBV18	.	TGTGCCAGCTCACAACTACAGGGTGCACCTAACTATGGCTACACCTTC	CASSQLQGAPNYGYTF
TRBJ2-3	.	TRBV7-9	.	TGTGCCAGCATTTACAGGGAGGGGTCAACGCAGTATTTT	CASIYREGSTQYF
TRBJ2-7	.	TRBV30	TRBD2	TGTGCCTGGAGTGACTCTAGCGGGAGATCGTCCTACGAGCAGTACTTC	CAWSDSSGRSSYEQYF
TRBJ2-2	.	TRBV7-9	TRBD2	TGTGCCAGCCCCAGAGACCGGGGGGGGCCGAACACCGGGGAGCTGTTTTTT	CASPRDRGGPNTGELFF
TRBJ1-2	.	TRBV25-1	TRBD1	TGTGCCAGCAGTGATTGGACAGGGCATGGCTACACCTTC	CASSDWTGHGYTF
TRBJ2-1	few	TRBV24-1	.	TGTGCCACCAGTGACGTACTTGCACGGGAGCAGTTCTTC	CATSDVLAREQFF
TRBJ1-1	.	TRBV11-2	.	TGTGCCAGCAGCTCACGGACTAACACTGAAGCTTTCTTT	CASSSRTNTEAFF
TRBJ1-3	.	TRBV7-9	TRBD1	TGTGCCAGCAGAAACAGGGACAGTTCTGGCATATATTTT	CASRNRDSSGIYF
TRBJ1-4	.	TRBV4-1	.	TGCGCCAGCAGCCAAGGAGTGGGACACCCACTTGAAGAAAAACTGTTTTTT	CASSQGVGHPLEEKLFF
TRBJ1-3	.	TRBV11-2	.	TGTGCCAGCAGCTTATCCGGAAGTCATTCCTCTGGAAACACCATATATTTT	CASSLSGSHSSGNTIYF
TRBJ1-5	.	TRBV28	.	TGTGCCAGCAGTTGGGAGATGACGGGGGCAGTAGGTCAGCCCCAGCATTTT	CASSWEMTGAVGQPQHF
TRBJ2-5	.	TRBV29-1	TRBD1	TGCAGCGTTCGGGACAGCCAAGAGACCCAGTACTTC	CSVRDSQETQYF
TRBJ1-1	.	TRBV12-3/TRBV12-4	.	TGTGCCAGCAGTTTAGCTCGGACTGAAGCTTTCTTT	CASSLARTEAFF
TRBJ1-4	.	TRBV6-6	.	TGTGCCAGCAGTTACCCCAGGGCCGGAGAAAAACTGTTTTTT	CASSYPRAGEKLFF
TRBJ1-6	.	TRBV27	.	TGTGCCAGCAGGCCGCAGGGTTCACCCCTCCACTTT	CASRPQGSPLHF
TRBJ1-1	once	TRBV27	.	TGTGCCAGCATCCCCGACCCCGGGACTGAAGCTTTCTTT	CASIPDPGTEAFF
TRBJ1-5	once	TRBV3-1/TRBV3-2	.	TGTGCCAGCAGCCAAGATCTAATGACGGGCCAGCCCCAGCATTTT	CASSQDLMTGQPQHF
TRBJ1-2	.	TRBV19	.	TGTGCCAGTAGTATTGACGGGCTAAACTATGGCTACACCTTC	CASSIDGLNYGYTF
TRBJ2-7	.	TRBV9	.	TGTGCCAGCAGGGGACCAGAGGACTTAATCTACGAGCAGTACTTC	CASRGPEDLIYEQYF
TRBJ1-4	.	TRBV5-6	TRBD1	TGTGCCAGCAGCTTGATTGGGCCAGGGGGTGCGACTAATGAAAAACTGTTTTTT	CASSLIGPGGATNEKLFF
TRBJ2-1	once	TRBV20-1	.	TGCAGTGCTAGTGATAGCGGACGAGGGTCCAATGAGCAGTTCTTC	CSASDSGRGSNEQFF
TRBJ1-1	.	TRBV5-1	.	TGCGCCAGCAGCTTACAGGGAGGGGGGAACACTGAAGCTTTCTTT	CASSLQGGGNTEAFF
TRBJ2-7	.	TRBV4-2	.	TGTGCCAGCAGCCAACGCCGGGGTTGGTACGAGCAGTACTTC	CASSQRRGWYEQYF
TRBJ1-3	.	TRBV30	.	TGTGCCTGGAGCGTGGGGAACTCTGGAAACACCATATATTTT	CAWSVGNSGNTIYF
TRBJ1-1	.	TRBV7-3	TRBD1	TGTGCCAGCAGCTTAGGATTACTAGGGACAGGGCCCACTGAAGCTTTCTTT	CASSLGLLGTGPTEAFF
TRBJ1-2	.	TRBV7-2	TRBD1	TGTGCCAGCAGCTTGGGGACAGGTCCTCCTAACTATGGCTACACCTTC	CASSLGTGPPNYGYTF
TRBJ1-2	.	TRBV2	TRBD1	TGTGCCAGCAGTGCGGGACAGGGGACTCACTATGGCTACACCTTC	CASSAGQGTHYGYTF
TRBJ1-2	once	TRBV7-9	TRBD1	TGTGCCAGCAGCTTAACTCCCGGGACAGGTACTAACTATGGCTACACCTTC	CASSLTPGTGTNYGYTF
TRBJ1-1	.	TRBV13	.	TGTGCCAGCAGGGGTACCAGGGATGAAGCTTTCTTT	CASRGTRDEAFF
TRBJ1-2	few	TRBV19	.	TGTGCCAGTAGTATAAGGAGTGATAACTATGGCTACACCTTC	CASSIRSDNYGYTF
TRBJ1-2	.	TRBV9	.	TGTGCCAGCAGCCTACCCGACGATGGCTACACCTTC	CASSLPDDGYTF
TRBJ2-7	.	TRBV10-3	TRBD2	TGTGCCATCAGTGAGTCCGGCGGGAGGGTTAACGAGCAGTACTTC	CAISESGGRVNEQYF
TRBJ1-5	.	TRBV19	.	TGTGCCAGTCGATATCTAGAAAGTCAGGGTTCAAGCAATCAGCCCCAGCATTTT	CASRYLESQGSSNQPQHF
TRBJ1-1	.	TRBV28	.	TGTGCCAGCCGACTTCAGGAGGCAGAAGCTTTCTTT	CASRLQEAEAFF
TRBJ1-2	.	TRBV7-9	.	TGTGCCAGCAGCCACCTTACGACGACAGGTGGTGGCTACACCTTC	CASSHLTTTGGGYTF